The clone carrying this T cell receptor (beta chain) was counted at least ten times. Its antigen is unidentified. This record comes from a study of human T cells and chemical hapten exposure. This CDR3 contains 13 residues. V was pared by 0 bases and J by 6 bases, with 11 bases between. Germline loops: CDR1 SQVTM, CDR2 ANQGSEA. Time point here: patch test 2, 6 weeks after DPC sensitization. Indicated treatment: therapeutic diphenylcyclopropenone sensitization with weekly scalp DPC. Study-level findings and limits: It should be noted that donors had alopecia, so their immune response may differ from healthy people's.

TCRdb ran MiXCR on the RACE reads and lists one entry per CDR3 protein. The profile shows a few hundred thousand distinct CDR3 sequences, just under 6.5% of them singletons. This clonotype was sampled from a woman aged 18-30 years with alopecia areata. Some clones in this sample may be carry-over from other donors' samples. The chain joins TRBV29-1 to TRBJ1-2; D perhaps matches TRBD1 (6 bases). The material was whole blood, obtained in connection with sensitization to the hapten diphenylcyclopropenone (DPC). CDR3 residues: CSVEDRGFDGYTF. The CDR3 bases are TGCAGCGTTGAAGACAGGGGTTTCGATGGCTACACCTTC.